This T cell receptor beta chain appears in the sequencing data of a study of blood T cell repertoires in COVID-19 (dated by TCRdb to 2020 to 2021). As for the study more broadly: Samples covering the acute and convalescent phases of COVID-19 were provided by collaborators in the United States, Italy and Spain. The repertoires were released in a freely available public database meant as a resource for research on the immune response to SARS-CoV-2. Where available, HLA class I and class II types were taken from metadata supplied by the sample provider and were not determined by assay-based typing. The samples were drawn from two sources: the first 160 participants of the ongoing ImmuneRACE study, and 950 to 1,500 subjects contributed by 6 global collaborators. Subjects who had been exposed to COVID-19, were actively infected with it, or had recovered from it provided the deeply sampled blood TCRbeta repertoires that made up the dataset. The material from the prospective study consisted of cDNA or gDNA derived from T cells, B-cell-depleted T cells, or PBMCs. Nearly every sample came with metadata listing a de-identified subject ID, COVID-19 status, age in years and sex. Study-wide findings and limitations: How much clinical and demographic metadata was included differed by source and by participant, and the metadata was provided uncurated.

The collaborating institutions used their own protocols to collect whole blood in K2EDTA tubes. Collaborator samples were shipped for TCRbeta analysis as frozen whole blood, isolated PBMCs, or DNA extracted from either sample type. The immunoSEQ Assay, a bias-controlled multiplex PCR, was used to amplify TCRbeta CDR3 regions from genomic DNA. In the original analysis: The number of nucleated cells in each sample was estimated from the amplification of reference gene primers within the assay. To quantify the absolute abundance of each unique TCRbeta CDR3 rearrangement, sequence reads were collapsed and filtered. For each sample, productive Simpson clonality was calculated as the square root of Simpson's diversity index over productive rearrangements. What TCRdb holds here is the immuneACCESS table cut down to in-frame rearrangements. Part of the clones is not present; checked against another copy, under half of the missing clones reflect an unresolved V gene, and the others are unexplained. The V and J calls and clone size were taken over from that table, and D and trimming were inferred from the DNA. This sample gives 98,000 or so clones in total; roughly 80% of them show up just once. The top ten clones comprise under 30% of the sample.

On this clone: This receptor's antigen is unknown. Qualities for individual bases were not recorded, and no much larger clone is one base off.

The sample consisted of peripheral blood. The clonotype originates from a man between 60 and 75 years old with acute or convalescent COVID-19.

CDR3 sequence: CASSSKTSGSYEQYF. The sequenced DNA is TGTGCCAGCAGCTCGAAGACTAGCGGGTCCTACGAGCAGTACTTC. Here the chain combines TRBV5-4 and TRBJ2-7; 10 of the junction bases match TRBD2. V is cut back by 3 bases and J by 1 base, with 4 bases in the junction unmatched. From a lookup of the germline V gene (reference sequence), CDR1 and CDR2 are SGHNT and YYREEE. From the cysteine through the phenylalanine, the CDR3 covers 15 amino acids. Only CDR3 DNA remains: 45 bases, in frame from the first base.